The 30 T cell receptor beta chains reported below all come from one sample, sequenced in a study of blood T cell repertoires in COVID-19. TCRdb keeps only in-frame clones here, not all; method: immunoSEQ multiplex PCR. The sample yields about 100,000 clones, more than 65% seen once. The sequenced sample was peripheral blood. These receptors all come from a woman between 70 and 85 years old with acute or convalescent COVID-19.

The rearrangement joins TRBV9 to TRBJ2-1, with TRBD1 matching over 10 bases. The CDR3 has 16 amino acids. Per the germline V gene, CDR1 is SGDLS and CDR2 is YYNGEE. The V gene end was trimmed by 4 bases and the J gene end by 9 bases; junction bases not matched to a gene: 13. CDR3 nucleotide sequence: TGTGCCAGCAGCCGACTTGGGGGACAGGGGCAAAGTGAGCAGTTCTTC. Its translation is CASSRLGGQGQSEQFF.

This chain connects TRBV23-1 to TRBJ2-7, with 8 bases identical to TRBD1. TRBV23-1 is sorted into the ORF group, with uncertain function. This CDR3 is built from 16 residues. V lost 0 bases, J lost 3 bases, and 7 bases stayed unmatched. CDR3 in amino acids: CASSQSRGQGLYEQYF. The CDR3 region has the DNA TGCGCCAGCAGTCAATCTCGCGGACAGGGTCTCTACGAGCAGTACTTC.

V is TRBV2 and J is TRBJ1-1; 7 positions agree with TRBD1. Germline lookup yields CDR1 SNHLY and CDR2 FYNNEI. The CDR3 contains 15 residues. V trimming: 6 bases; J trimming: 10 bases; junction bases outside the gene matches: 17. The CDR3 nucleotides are TGTGCCAGCAGCGAAAGAACAGGGGCCCCGAGGGGAGCTTTCTTT. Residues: CASSERTGAPRGAFF.

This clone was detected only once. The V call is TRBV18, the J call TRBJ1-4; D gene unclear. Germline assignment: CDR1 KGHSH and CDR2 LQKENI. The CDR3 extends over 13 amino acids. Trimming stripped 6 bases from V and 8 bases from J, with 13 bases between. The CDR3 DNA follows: TGTGCCAGCTCGCGGGGTTCGCAAGAAAAACTGTTTTTT. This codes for CASSRGSQEKLFF.

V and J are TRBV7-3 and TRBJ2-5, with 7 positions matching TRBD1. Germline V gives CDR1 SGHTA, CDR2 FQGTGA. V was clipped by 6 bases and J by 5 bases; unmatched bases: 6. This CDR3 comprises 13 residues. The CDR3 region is CASRDTGEETQYF. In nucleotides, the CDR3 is TGTGCCAGCAGGGACACAGGGGAGGAGACCCAGTACTTC.

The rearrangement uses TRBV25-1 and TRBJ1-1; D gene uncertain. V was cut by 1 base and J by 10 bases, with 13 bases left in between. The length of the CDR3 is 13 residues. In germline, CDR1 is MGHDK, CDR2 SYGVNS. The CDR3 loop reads CASSEWMEGRAFF. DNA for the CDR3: TGTGCCAGCAGTGAATGGATGGAGGGTCGAGCTTTCTTT.

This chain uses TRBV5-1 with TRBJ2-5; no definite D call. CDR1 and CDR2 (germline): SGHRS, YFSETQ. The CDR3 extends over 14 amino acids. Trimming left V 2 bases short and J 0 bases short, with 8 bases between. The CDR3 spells CASSLRDNQETQYF. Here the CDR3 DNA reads TGCGCCAGCAGCTTAAGAGATAACCAAGAGACCCAGTACTTC.

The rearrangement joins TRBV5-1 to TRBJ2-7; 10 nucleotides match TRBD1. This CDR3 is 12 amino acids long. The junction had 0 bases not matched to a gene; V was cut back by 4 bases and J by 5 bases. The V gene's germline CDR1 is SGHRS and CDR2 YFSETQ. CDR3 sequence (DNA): TGCGCCAGCAGCGACAGGGGGCACGAGCAGTACTTC. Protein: CASSDRGHEQYF.

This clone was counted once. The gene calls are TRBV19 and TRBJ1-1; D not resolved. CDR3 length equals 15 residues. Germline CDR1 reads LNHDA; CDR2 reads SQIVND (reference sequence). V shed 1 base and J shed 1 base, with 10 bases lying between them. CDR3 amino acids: CASSIGTPQNTEAFF. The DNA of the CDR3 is TGTGCCAGTAGTATAGGAACACCTCAGAACACTGAAGCTTTCTTT.

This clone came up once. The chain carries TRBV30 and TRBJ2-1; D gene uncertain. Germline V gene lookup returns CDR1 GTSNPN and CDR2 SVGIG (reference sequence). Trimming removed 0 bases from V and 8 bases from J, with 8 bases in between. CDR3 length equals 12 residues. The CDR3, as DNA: TGTGCCTGGAGTGTATACTCCTATGAGCAGTTCTTC. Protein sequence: CAWSVYSYEQFF.

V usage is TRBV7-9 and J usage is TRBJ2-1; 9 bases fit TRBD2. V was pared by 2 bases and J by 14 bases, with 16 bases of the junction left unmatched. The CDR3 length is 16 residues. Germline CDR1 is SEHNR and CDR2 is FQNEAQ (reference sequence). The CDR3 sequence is CASSLSGLAGLQDKFF. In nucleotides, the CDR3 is TGTGCCAGCAGCTTATCTGGGCTAGCGGGGCTTCAAGACAAGTTCTTC. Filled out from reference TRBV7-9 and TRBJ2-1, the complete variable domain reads DTGVSQNPRHKITKRGQNVTFRCDPISEHNRLYWYRQTLGQGPEFLTYFQNEAQLEKSRLLSDRFSAERPKGSFSTLEIQRTEQGDSAMYLCASSLSGLAGLQDKFFGPGTRLTVL.

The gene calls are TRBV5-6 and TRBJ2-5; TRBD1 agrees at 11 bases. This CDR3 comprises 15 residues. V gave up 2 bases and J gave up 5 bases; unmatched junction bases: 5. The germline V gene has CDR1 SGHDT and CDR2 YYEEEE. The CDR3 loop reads CASSFGQGATETQYF. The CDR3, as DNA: TGTGCCAGCAGCTTTGGACAGGGGGCCACGGAGACCCAGTACTTC.

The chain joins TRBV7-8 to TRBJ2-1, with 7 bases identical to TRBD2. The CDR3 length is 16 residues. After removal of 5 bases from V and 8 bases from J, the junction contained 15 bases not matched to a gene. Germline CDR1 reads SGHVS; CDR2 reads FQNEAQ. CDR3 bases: TGTGCCAGCAGCCTCCTAAGGAGCGGGGCTAGGGATGAGCAGTTCTTC. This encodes CASSLLRSGARDEQFF.

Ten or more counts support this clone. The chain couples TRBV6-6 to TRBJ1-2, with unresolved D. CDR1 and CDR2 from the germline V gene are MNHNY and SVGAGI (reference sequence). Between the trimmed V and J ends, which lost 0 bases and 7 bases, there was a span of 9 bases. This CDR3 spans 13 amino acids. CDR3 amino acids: CASSYSAGGGYTF. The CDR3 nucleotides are TGTGCCAGCAGTTACTCTGCTGGAGGTGGCTACACCTTC.

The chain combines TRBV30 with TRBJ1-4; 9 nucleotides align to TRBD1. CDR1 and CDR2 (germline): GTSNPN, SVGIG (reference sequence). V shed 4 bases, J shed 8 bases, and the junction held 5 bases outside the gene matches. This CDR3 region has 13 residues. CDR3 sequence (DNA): TGTGCCTGGAACAGGGGGCAGGGAGAAAAACTGTTTTTT. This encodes CAWNRGQGEKLFF.

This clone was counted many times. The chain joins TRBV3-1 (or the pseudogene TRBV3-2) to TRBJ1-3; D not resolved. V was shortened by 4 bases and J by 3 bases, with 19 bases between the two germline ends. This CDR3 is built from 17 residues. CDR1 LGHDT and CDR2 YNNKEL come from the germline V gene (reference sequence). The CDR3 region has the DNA TGTGCCAGCAGCCCCACGAGGAGGGCCCAAGGTGGAAACACCATATATTTT. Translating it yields CASSPTRRAQGGNTIYF.

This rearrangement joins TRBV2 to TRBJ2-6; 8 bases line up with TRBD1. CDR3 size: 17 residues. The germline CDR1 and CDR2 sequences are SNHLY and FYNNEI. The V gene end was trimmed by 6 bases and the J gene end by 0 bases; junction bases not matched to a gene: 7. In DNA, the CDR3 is TGTGCCAGCAGCCCCGGGACAGGCAGCTCTGGGGCCAACGTCCTGACTTTC. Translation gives CASSPGTGSSGANVLTF.

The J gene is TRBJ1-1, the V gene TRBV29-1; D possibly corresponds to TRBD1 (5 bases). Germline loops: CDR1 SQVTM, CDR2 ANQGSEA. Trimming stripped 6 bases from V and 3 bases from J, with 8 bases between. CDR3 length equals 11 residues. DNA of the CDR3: TGCAGCGTCACAGGATACACTGAAGCTTTCTTT. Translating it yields CSVTGYTEAFF.

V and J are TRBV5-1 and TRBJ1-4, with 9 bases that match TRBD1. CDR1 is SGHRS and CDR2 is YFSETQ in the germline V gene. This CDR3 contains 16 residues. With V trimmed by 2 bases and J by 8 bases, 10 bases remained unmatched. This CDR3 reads CASSFPGTGLGEKLFF. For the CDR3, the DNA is TGCGCCAGCAGCTTCCCCGGGACAGGGCTGGGAGAAAAACTGTTTTTT.

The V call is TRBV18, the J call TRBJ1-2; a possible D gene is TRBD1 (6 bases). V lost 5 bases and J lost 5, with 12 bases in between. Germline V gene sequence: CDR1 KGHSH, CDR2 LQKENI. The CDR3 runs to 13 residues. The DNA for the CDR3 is TGTGCCAGCTCAGGTGGACAGAGATATGGCTACACCTTC. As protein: CASSGGQRYGYTF.

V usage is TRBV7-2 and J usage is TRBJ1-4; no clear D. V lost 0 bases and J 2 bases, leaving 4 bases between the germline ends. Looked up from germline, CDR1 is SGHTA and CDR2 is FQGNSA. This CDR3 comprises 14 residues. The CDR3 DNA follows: TGTGCCAGCAGCTTAGCTCAGACTAATGAAAAACTGTTTTTT. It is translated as CASSLAQTNEKLFF. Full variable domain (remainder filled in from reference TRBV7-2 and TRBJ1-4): GAGVSQSPSNKVTEKGKDVELRCDPISGHTALYWYRQSLGQGLEFLIYFQGNSAPDKSGLPSDRFSAERTGGSVSTLTIQRTQQEDSAVYLCASSLAQTNEKLFFGSGTQLSVL.

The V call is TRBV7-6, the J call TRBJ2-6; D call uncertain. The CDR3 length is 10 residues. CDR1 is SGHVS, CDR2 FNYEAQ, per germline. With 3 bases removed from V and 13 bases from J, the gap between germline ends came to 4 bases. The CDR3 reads CASSFPVLTF. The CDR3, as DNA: TGTGCCAGCAGCTTCCCGGTCCTGACTTTC.

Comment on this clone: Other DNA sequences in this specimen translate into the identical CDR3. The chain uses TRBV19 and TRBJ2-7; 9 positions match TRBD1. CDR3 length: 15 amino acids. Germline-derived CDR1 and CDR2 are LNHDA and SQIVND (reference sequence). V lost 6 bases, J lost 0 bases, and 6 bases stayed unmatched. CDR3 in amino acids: CASRQGQGGSYEQYF. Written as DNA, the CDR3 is TGTGCCAGTAGACAGGGACAGGGTGGCTCCTACGAGCAGTACTTC. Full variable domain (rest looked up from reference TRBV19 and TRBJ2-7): DGGITQSPKYLFRKEGQNVTLSCEQNLNHDAMYWYRQDPGQGLRLIYYSQIVNDFQKGDIAEGYSVSREKKESFPLTVTSAQKNPTAFYLCASRQGQGGSYEQYFGPGTRLTVT.

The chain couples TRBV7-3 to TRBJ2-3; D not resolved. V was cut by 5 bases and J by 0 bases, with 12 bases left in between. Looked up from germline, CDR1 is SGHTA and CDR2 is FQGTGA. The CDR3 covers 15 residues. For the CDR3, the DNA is TGTGCCAGCAGCCCCGGCGGCGCTAGCACAGATACGCAGTATTTT. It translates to CASSPGGASTDTQYF.

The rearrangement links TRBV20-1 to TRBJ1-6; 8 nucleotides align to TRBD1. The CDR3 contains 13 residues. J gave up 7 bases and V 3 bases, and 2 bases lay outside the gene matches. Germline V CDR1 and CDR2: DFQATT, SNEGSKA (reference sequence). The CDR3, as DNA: TGCAGTGCTAGTGGACAGGGCAATTCACCCCTCCACTTT. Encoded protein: CSASGQGNSPLHF.

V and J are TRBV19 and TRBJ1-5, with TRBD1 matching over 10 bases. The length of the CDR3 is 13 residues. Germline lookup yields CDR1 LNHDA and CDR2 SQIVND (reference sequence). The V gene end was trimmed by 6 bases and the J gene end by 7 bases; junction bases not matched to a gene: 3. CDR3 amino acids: CASSGQGGQPQHF. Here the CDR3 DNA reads TGTGCCAGTAGCGGACAGGGGGGACAGCCCCAGCATTTT.

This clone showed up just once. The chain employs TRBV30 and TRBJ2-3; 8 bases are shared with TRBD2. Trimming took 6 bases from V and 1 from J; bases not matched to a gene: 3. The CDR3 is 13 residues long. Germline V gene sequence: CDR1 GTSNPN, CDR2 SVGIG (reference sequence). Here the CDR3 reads CACLGGGTDTQYF. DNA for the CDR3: TGTGCCTGTCTCGGGGGGGGCACAGATACGCAGTATTTT.

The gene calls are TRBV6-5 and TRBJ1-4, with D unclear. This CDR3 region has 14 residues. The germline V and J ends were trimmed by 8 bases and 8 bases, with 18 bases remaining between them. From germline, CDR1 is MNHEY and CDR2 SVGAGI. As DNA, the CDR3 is TGTGCCAGCCGGAGCGGGGTAGGGTGGGAAAAACTGTTTTTT. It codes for CASRSGVGWEKLFF.

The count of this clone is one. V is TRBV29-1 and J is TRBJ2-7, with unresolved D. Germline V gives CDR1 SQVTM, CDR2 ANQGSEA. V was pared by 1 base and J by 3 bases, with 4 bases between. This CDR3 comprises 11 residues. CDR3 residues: CSVEGSYEQYF. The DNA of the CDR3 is TGCAGCGTTGAAGGCAGCTACGAGCAGTACTTC.

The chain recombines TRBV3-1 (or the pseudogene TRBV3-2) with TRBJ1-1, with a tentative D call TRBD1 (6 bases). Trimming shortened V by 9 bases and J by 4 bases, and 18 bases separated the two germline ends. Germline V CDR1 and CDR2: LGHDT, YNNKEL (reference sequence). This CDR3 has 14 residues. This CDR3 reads CARGGVSGITEAFF. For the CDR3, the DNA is TGTGCCAGAGGGGGGGTCTCAGGAATCACTGAAGCTTTCTTT.